The 3 T cell receptor beta chains listed next were all sequenced from one sample in a study of control samples from healthy donors and cancer patients. TCRdb's table, derived via immunoSEQ multiplex PCR, lists solely in-frame clones and lacks some. There are approximately 80,000 clones in the sample; 91% occur only once, and 15% to 19% lies in the top ten. Specimen: blood. The origin of the receptors is a man younger than 45 in good health.

This clone was found a few times. The V gene is TRBV6-1, the J gene TRBJ1-2, with D possibly TRBD1 on 6 matching bases. Trimming stripped 1 base from V and 4 bases from J, with 13 bases between. The CDR3 loop spans 15 amino acids. The germline V gene has CDR1 MNHNS and CDR2 SASEGT. The CDR3 reads CASSEGLGDTYGYTF. The CDR3 coding sequence is TGTGCCAGCAGTGAAGGGCTAGGGGACACCTATGGCTACACCTTC.

The CDR3 DNA reads TGTGCCAGCAAACCCCAGAGATATCAGCCCCAGCATTTT. This translates into CASKPQRYQPQHF. V is TRBV28 and J is TRBJ1-5, with D uncertain. Germline V CDR1 and CDR2: MDHEN, SYDVKM. The germline V and J ends were trimmed by 7 bases and 5 bases, with 12 bases remaining between them. This CDR3 spans 13 amino acids.

V and J are TRBV6-5 and TRBJ2-1; a weak D match, TRBD2 (6 bases). Trimming removed 7 bases from V and 3 bases from J, with 13 bases in between. The CDR3 loop spans 14 amino acids. Germline assignment: CDR1 MNHEY and CDR2 SVGAGI. The CDR3 region has the DNA TGTGCCAGCAAAGGGCGGGAAGTCTACAATGAGCAGTTCTTC. Translation gives CASKGREVYNEQFF.